Shown below are 5 T cell receptor beta chains from a single sample sequenced in a study of vaccination effects on CD4 cells after COVID-19 (dated by TCRdb to between 2020 and 2023). To identify antigen-specific CD4+ T cell clonotypes by their expansion, the ViraFEST assay first stimulated PBMC with viral peptide pools and then applied TCR sequencing. After around 10 days of culture, CD4+ T cells were isolated with the EasySep CD4+ T cell isolation kit. PCR-confirmed SARS-CoV-2 infection had occurred in convalescent patients between March and December 2020, before the Alpha, Beta and Delta variants emerged in the United States. The library was obtained by the immunoSEQ multiplex PCR assay. The clones in this table, taken by TCRdb from immuneACCESS, are in-frame only. Not every clone is retained; where verified, under half of the shortfall comes from an unresolved V gene, and the cause of the rest is unknown. The sample contains about 24,000 clones, roughly four fifths of them found a single time. Of the sample, around 16% is held by the ten largest clones.

No antigen has been assigned to these receptors. The sample consisted of CD4+ T cells from PBMCs cultured with SARS-CoV-2 spike peptides, taken before COVID-19 vaccination. The intended sense of this specimen's cell subset or site label: SARS-CoV-2 spike overlapping peptide pool stimulation. These receptors originate from a human donor who had a prior SARS-CoV-2 infection.

V and J are TRBV18 and TRBJ2-3, with D maybe TRBD2 (6 bases). Per germline, CDR1 KGHSH and CDR2 LQKENI. This CDR3 is 17 amino acids long. V was clipped by 2 bases and J by 1 base, with 16 bases between them. The CDR3 sequence: CASSPFPGGIGTDTQYF. The CDR3 DNA reads TGTGCCAGCTCACCATTCCCTGGCGGGATCGGCACAGATACGCAGTATTTT.

This clone has only a few counts. The CDR3 protein is CASSPWGRGYTF. The CDR3 nucleotides read TGTGCCAGCAGTCCCTGGGGGCGGGGCTACACCTTC. This sequence joins TRBV7-2 and TRBJ1-2, with a tentative D call TRBD1 (6 bases). The CDR3 totals 12 residues. CDR1 and CDR2 from the germline V gene are SGHTA and FQGNSA. V lost 6 bases and J 8 bases, leaving 13 bases between the germline ends.

In nucleotides, the CDR3 is TGTGCCAGCAGTGAAAGGACAGGGGGCTCTGGAAACACCATATATTTT. Translation gives CASSERTGGSGNTIYF. The chain combines TRBV2 with TRBJ1-3; TRBD1 aligns across 10 bases. CDR3 length equals 16 residues. J lost 0 bases, V lost 2 bases, and 1 base had no gene match. CDR1 SNHLY and CDR2 FYNNEI come from the germline V gene.

This sequence joins TRBV7-2 and TRBJ2-1, with TRBD2 matching over 16 bases. V shed 7 bases and J 8 bases; nucleotides not matched to a gene: 11. This CDR3 is built from 17 residues. Germline CDR1 SGHTA, CDR2 FQGNSA. The CDR3 is CASMRGTSGRAGYEQFF. In DNA, the CDR3 is TGTGCCAGCATGCGGGGGACTAGCGGGAGGGCTGGGTATGAGCAGTTCTTC.

The CDR3 here is CASSPVERGTTGELFF. CDR3 nucleotides: TGTGCCAGCAGCCCCGTGGAGCGGGGGACCACCGGGGAGCTGTTTTTT. The chain links TRBV11-2 to TRBJ2-2, with 8 positions matching TRBD2. This CDR3 spans 16 amino acids. Per germline, CDR1 SGHAT and CDR2 FQNNGV. V was clipped by 5 bases and J by 4 bases; unmatched bases: 9.